The T cell receptor beta chain under discussion was sequenced for a study of T cells in localized non-small cell lung cancer. The study, taken as a whole, reports: Appearances in adjacent lung were noted for a median approximately 50 of the top 100 tumor clones. Longer survival (overall) was linked to higher T cell density in blood.

Assay used: immunoSEQ multiplex PCR; TCRdb lists only in-frame clones, some missing. The sample gives around 48,000 clones, 77% of which show up once; 17% is in the top ten. The germline V and J ends were trimmed by 4 bases and 3 bases, with 10 bases remaining between them. The V gene's germline CDR1 is KGHSH and CDR2 LQKENI. The CDR3 loop spans 14 amino acids. Concerning this clone: Its antigen is still unknown.

This material consisted of peripheral blood, taken before any cancer treatment. The chain employs TRBV18 and TRBJ1-5; unclear D gene. The clonotype was recovered from a man aged 35 to 70 with stage I squamous cell lung carcinoma. CDR3: CASSQASLNQPQHF. The CDR3 DNA sequence: TGTGCCAGCTCACAGGCCAGCCTCAATCAGCCCCAGCATTTT.